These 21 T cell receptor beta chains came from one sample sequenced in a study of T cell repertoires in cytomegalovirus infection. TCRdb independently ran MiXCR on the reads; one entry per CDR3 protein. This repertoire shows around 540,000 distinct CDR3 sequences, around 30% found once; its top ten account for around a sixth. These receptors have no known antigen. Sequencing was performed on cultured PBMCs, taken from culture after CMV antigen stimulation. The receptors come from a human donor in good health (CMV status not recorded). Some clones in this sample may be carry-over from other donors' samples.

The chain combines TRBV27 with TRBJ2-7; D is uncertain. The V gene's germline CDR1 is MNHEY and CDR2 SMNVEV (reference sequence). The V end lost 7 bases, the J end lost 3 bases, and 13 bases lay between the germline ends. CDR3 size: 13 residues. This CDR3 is CASKDRIDYEQYF. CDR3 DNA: TGTGCCAGCAAGGACCGAATAGACTACGAGCAGTACTTC.

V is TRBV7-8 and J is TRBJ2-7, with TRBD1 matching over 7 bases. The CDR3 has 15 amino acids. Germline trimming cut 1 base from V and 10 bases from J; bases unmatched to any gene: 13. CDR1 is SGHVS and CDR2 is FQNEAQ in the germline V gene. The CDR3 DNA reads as TGTGCCAGCAGCTTAGAGGGGGCGCGTGGGTTCGGACAGTACGTC. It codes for CASSLEGARGFGQYV.

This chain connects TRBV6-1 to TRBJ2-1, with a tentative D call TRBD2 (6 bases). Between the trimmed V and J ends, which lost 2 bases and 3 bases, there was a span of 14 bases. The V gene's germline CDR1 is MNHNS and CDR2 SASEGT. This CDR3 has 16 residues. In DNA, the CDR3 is TGTGCCAGCAGTGAAATAAGGAGGGCCCTCTACAATGAGCAGTTCTTC. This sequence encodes CASSEIRRALYNEQFF.

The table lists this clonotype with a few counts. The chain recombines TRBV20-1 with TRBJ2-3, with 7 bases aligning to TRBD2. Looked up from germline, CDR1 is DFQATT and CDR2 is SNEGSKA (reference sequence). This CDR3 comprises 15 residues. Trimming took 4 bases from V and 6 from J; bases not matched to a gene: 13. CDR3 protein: CSATPGSGAGDTQYF. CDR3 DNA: TGCAGTGCTACTCCCGGCAGCGGGGCAGGGGATACGCAGTATTTT.

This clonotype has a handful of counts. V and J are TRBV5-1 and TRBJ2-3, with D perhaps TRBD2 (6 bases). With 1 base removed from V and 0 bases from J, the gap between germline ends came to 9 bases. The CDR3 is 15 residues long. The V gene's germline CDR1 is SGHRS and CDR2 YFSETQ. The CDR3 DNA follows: TGCGCCAGCAGCTTGCCCAGCGGGAGCACAGATACGCAGTATTTT. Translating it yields CASSLPSGSTDTQYF.

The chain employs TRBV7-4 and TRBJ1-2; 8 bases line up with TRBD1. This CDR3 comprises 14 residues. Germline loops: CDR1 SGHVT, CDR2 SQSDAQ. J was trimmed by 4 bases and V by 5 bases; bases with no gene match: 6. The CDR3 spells CASSHGQGGYGYTF. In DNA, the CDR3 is TGTGCCAGCAGCCATGGACAGGGTGGCTATGGCTACACCTTC.

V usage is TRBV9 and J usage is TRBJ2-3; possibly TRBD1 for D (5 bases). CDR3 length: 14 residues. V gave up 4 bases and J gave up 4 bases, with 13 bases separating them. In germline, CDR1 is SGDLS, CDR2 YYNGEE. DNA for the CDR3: TGTGCCAGCAGCCATCAGGACAACCCAGATACGCAGTATTTT. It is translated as CASSHQDNPDTQYF.

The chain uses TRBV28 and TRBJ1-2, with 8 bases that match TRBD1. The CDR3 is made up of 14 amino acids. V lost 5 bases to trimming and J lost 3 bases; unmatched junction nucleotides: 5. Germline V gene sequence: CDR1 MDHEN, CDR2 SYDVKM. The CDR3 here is CASSAGGADYGYTF. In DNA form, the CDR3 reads TGTGCCAGCAGTGCAGGGGGCGCGGACTATGGCTACACCTTC.

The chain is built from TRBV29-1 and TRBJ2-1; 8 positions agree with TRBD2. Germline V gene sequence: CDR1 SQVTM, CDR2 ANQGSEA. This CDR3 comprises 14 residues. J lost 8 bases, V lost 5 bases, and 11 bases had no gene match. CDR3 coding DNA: TGCAGCGTTCGAGCGGGAGCGAGTTCCCATGAGCAGTTCTTC. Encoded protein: CSVRAGASSHEQFF.

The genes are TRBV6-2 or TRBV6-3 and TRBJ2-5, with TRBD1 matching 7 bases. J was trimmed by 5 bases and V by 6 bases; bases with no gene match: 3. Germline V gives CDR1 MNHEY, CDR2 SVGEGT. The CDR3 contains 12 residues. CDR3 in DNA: TGTGCCAGCAGACAGGGGCTTGAGACCCAGTACTTC. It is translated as CASRQGLETQYF.

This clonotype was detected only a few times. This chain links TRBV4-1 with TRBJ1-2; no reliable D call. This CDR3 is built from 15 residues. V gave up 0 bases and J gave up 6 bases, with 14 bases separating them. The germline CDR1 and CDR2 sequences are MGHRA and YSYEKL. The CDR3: CASSQEVTVGDGYTF. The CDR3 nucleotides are TGCGCCAGCAGCCAAGAGGTTACAGTTGGGGATGGCTACACCTTC.

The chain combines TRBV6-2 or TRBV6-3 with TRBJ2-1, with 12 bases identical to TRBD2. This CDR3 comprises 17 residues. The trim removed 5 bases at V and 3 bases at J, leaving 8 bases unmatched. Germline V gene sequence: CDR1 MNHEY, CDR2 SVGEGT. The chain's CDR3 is CASSRGTSGRLYNEQFF. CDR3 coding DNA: TGTGCCAGCAGTAGGGGAACTAGCGGGAGGCTCTACAATGAGCAGTTCTTC.

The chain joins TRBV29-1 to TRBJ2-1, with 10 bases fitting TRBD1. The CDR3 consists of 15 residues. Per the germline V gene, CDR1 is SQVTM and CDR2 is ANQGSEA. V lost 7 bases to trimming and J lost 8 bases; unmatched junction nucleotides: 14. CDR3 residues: CSAEHGDRGIDEQFF. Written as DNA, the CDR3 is TGCAGCGCCGAGCACGGGGACAGGGGTATCGATGAGCAGTTCTTC.

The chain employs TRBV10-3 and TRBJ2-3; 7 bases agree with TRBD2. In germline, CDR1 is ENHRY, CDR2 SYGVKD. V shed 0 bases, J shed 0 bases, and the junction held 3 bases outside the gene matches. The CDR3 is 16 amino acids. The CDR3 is CAISESSSGSTDTQYF. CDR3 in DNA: TGTGCCATCAGTGAGTCCTCTAGCGGTAGCACAGATACGCAGTATTTT.

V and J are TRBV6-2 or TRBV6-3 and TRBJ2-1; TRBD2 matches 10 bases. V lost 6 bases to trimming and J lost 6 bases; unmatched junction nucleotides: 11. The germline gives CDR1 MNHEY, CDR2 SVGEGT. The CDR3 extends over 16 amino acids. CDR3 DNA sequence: TGTGCCAGCAGCAGATTGACTAGCGGGCTCCGCAATGAGCAGTTCTTC. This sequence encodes CASSRLTSGLRNEQFF.

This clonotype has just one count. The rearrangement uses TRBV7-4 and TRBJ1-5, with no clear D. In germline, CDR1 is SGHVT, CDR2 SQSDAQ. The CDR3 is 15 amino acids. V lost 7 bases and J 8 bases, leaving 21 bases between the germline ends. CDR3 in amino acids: CASIPPDLGREPQHF. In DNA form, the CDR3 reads TGTGCCAGCATCCCCCCGGATCTAGGGAGGGAGCCCCAGCATTTT.

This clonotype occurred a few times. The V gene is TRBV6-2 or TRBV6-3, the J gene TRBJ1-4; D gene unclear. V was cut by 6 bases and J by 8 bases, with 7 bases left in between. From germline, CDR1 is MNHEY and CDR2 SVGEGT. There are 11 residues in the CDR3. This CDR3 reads CASREQEKLFF. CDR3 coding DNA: TGTGCCAGCAGGGAACAAGAAAAACTGTTTTTT.

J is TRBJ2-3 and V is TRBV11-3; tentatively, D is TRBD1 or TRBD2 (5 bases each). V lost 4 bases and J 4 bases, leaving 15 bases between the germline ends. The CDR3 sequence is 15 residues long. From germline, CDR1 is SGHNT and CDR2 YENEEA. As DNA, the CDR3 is TGTGCCAGCAGCTGGGACGTTTTGGGGGCAGATACGCAGTATTTT. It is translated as CASSWDVLGADTQYF.

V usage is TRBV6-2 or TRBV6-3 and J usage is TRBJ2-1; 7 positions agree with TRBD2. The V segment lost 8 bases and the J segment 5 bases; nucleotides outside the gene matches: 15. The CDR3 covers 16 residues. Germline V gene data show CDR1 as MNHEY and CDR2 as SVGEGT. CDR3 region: CASLPLELASHNEQFF. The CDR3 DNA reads TGTGCCAGCCTTCCGTTGGAACTAGCGAGTCACAATGAGCAGTTCTTC.

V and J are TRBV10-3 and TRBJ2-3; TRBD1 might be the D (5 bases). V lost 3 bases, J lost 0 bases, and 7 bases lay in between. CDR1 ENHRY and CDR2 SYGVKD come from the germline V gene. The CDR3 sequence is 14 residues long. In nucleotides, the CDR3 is TGTGCCATCAGTGACAGGGCTAGCACAGATACGCAGTATTTT. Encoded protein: CAISDRASTDTQYF.

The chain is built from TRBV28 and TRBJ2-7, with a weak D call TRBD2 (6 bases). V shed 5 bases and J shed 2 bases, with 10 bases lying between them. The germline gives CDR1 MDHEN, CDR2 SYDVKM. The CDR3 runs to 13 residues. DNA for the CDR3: TGTGCCAGCAGTACGGGAGCCACCTACGAGCAGTACTTC. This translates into CASSTGATYEQYF.